Listed here are 10 T cell receptor beta chains from one sample, sequenced in a study of blood T cell repertoires in COVID-19. Measured with immunoSEQ multiplex PCR; TCRdb has only the in-frame clones, and not every one. The data show fewer than 200,000 clones, approximately 82% seen once. Sequencing used PBMCs or T cells enriched from blood (not recorded which). Receptor source: a woman between 45 and 65 years old who had recovered from COVID-19.

This sequence joins TRBV5-1 and TRBJ2-2; 14 nucleotides align to TRBD2. Germline V CDR1 and CDR2: SGHRS, YFSETQ. This CDR3 has 18 amino acids. V shed 4 bases and J 1 base; nucleotides not matched to a gene: 6. The CDR3 DNA follows: TGCGCCAGCAGCGTGACCGGGACTAGCGGGGGGAACACCGGGGAGCTGTTTTTT. Its protein product is CASSVTGTSGGNTGELFF.

A few counts support this clone. The chain joins TRBV11-2 to TRBJ1-2; 10 positions match TRBD1. The CDR3 extends over 13 amino acids. V was pared by 7 bases and J by 6 bases, with 5 bases of the junction left unmatched. Germline assignment: CDR1 SGHAT and CDR2 FQNNGV. The CDR3 sequence is CASKGQGEDGYTF. CDR3 DNA: TGTGCCAGCAAAGGACAGGGGGAGGATGGCTACACCTTC.

This sequence joins TRBV6-1 and TRBJ1-2; D is unclear. V shed 1 base and J shed 4 bases, with 7 bases lying between them. The CDR3 loop spans 13 amino acids. Germline V gene sequence: CDR1 MNHNS, CDR2 SASEGT. Here the CDR3 reads CASSEGQAYGYTF. The DNA for the CDR3 is TGTGCCAGCAGTGAAGGTCAGGCCTATGGCTACACCTTC.

V gene TRBV6-6 combines with J gene TRBJ2-5; D perhaps matches TRBD1 (5 bases). V was pared by 4 bases and J by 2 bases, with 11 bases between. The CDR3 extends over 14 amino acids. Germline CDR1 and CDR2: MNHNY and SVGAGI (reference sequence). CDR3 region: CASSSGQRQETQYF. CDR3 sequence (DNA): TGTGCCAGCAGTTCCGGACAAAGGCAAGAGACCCAGTACTTC.

V and J are TRBV2 and TRBJ2-7; D might be TRBD2 (6 bases). The ends were cut back, 6 bases at V and 3 bases at J, with 15 bases in the middle. CDR3 length: 14 amino acids. Germline values: CDR1 SNHLY, CDR2 FYNNEI. CDR3 bases: TGTGCCAGCAGCCCTATCCGGGAGAACTACGAGCAGTACGTC. Its translation is CASSPIRENYEQYV.

This clone was seen just once. V and J are TRBV28 and TRBJ2-3; D uncertain. This CDR3 has 13 amino acids. Trimming stripped 3 bases from V and 1 base from J, with 5 bases between. Per the germline V gene, CDR1 is MDHEN and CDR2 is SYDVKM. For the CDR3, the DNA is TGTGCCAGCAGTTTGGGCGGCACAGATACGCAGTATTTT. Translation gives CASSLGGTDTQYF.

This sequence joins TRBV7-9 and TRBJ2-3; the match to TRBD1 covers 8 bases. Trimming cost V 5 bases and J 0 bases; bases outside gene matches: 7. Germline V gene lookup returns CDR1 SEHNR and CDR2 FQNEAQ (reference sequence). The CDR3 has 16 residues. CDR3 nucleotide sequence: TGTGCCAGCAGCCCTCTACAGGGGGGTAGCACAGATACGCAGTATTTT. This codes for CASSPLQGGSTDTQYF.

This sequence joins TRBV27 and TRBJ1-3, with D possibly matching TRBD1 (5 bases). Germline V gene data show CDR1 as MNHEY and CDR2 as SMNVEV (reference sequence). Trimming shortened V by 6 bases and J by 7 bases, and 13 bases separated the two germline ends. CDR3 length: 13 amino acids. CDR3 coding DNA: TGTGCCAGCAGCCTTTCGGGGGGGAACACCATATATTTT. Its translation: CASSLSGGNTIYF.

The rearrangement uses TRBV29-1 and TRBJ1-1; 7 positions agree with TRBD1. V was clipped by 6 bases and J by 4 bases; unmatched bases: 11. The CDR3 consists of 14 residues. Germline CDR1 and CDR2: SQVTM and ANQGSEA. The CDR3 spells CSVGDSQTGTEAFF. In nucleotides, the CDR3 is TGCAGCGTGGGGGACAGCCAGACGGGCACTGAAGCTTTCTTT.

This chain uses TRBV5-4 with TRBJ2-5; D perhaps matches TRBD1 (6 bases). The CDR3 totals 15 residues. Trimming cost V 4 bases and J 4 bases, with 17 bases left between them. Germline assignment: CDR1 SGHNT and CDR2 YYREEE (reference sequence). The CDR3 nucleotides are TGTGCCAGCAGCCGAGGAAAACAGGGCCCAGAGACCCAGTACTTC. Protein sequence: CASSRGKQGPETQYF.